This is a list of T cell receptor beta chains from one sample in a study of vaccination effects on CD4 cells after COVID-19. Their antigen targets remain unknown. Assay: immunoSEQ multiplex PCR; the TCRdb copy retains only in-frame clones and omits some. The top ten clones hold roughly 26% of a sample with 40,000 to 50,000 clones, 55% to 75% of them seen once. The specimen comprised CD4+ T cells from PBMCs cultured with HCoV-OC43 spike peptides, sampled before COVID-19 vaccination. The receptors shown here come from a human donor who received a COVID-19 vaccine. Both conserved end residues are part of each CDR3. A D gene is named only where the DNA matches it firmly. Rows give clone size only sometimes, using once, few, many, or a class for an expanded clone.

clone_size,j_call,v_call,d_call,cdr3_aa,cdr3_nt
NA,TRBJ2-7,TRBV5-1,NA,CASSLDRDTYEQYF,TGCGCCAGCAGCTTGGACAGGGATACCTACGAGCAGTACTTC
few,TRBJ1-6,TRBV7-3,NA,CASSPQGRNSPLHF,TGTGCCAGCAGCCCACAGGGTAGGAATTCACCCCTCCACTTT
NA,TRBJ1-1,TRBV4-1,NA,CASSQDRVGNTEAFF,TGCGCCAGCAGCCAAGATCGGGTTGGGAACACTGAAGCTTTCTTT
few,TRBJ1-5,TRBV19,NA,CASSIQGSPQHF,TGTGCCAGTAGTATACAGGGATCACCCCAGCATTTT
NA,TRBJ2-7,TRBV15,TRBD2,CATSRDLPGGPSYEQYF,TGTGCCACCAGCAGAGATTTGCCGGGGGGGCCGAGTTACGAGCAGTACTTC
NA,TRBJ1-1,TRBV7-9,TRBD1,CASSPRDSRVAFF,TGTGCCAGCAGCCCCAGGGACAGCCGGGTAGCTTTCTTT
NA,TRBJ2-5,TRBV4-1,TRBD1,CASSRTGLETQYF,TGCGCCAGCAGCAGGACAGGGCTGGAGACCCAGTACTTC
NA,TRBJ2-7,TRBV9,NA,CASSPRDLGEQYF,TGTGCCAGCAGCCCCCGGGACTTGGGAGAGCAGTACTTC
few,TRBJ2-7,TRBV11-3,NA,CASSLAWGTEQYF,TGTGCCAGCAGCTTAGCATGGGGTACCGAGCAGTACTTC
NA,TRBJ2-2,TRBV30,NA,CAWRLGGWDGELFF,TGTGCCTGGCGACTAGGGGGCTGGGACGGGGAGCTGTTTTTT
NA,TRBJ2-5,TRBV5-1,NA,CASSLTSYRETQYF,TGCGCCAGCAGCTTGACTAGTTATCGAGAGACCCAGTACTTC
NA,TRBJ2-3,TRBV19,NA,CACSGAATDTQYF,TGTGCCTGTTCAGGGGCAGCCACAGATACGCAGTATTTT
NA,TRBJ1-3,TRBV6-5,NA,CASSYGGLWGNTIYF,TGTGCCAGCAGTTACGGGGGGTTGTGGGGAAACACCATATATTTT
NA,TRBJ2-7,TRBV6-2/TRBV6-3,NA,CASSSRPSSREQYF,TGTGCCAGCAGTTCACGACCATCTAGTCGCGAGCAGTACTTC
NA,TRBJ2-1,TRBV6-2/TRBV6-3,TRBD2,CASSYSLEREAYNEQFF,TGTGCCAGCAGTTACTCCCTGGAGCGGGAGGCCTACAATGAGCAGTTCTTC
NA,TRBJ1-3,TRBV9,NA,CASSATGWGSSGNTIYF,TGTGCCAGCAGCGCCACAGGGTGGGGGAGCTCTGGAAACACCATATATTTT
NA,TRBJ2-7,TRBV11-1,TRBD1,CASSIGTGSYEQYF,TGTGCCAGCAGCATCGGGACAGGGTCCTACGAGCAGTACTTC
NA,TRBJ1-1,TRBV7-9,NA,CASRFLAGEAFF,TGTGCCAGCAGATTTCTCGCGGGTGAAGCTTTCTTT
NA,TRBJ1-1,TRBV4-1,NA,CASSQAGTMNTEAFF,TGCGCCAGCAGCCAAGCCGGCACCATGAACACTGAAGCTTTCTTT
NA,TRBJ1-3,TRBV6-5,TRBD1,CASINLQGMGNTIYF,TGTGCCAGCATTAACCTACAGGGGATGGGAAACACCATATATTTT
NA,TRBJ2-7,TRBV23-1,NA,CAPKAGACESYEQYF,TGCGCCCCCAAGGCGGGGGCATGTGAGTCCTACGAGCAGTACTTC
NA,TRBJ2-5,TRBV28,NA,CASSFGGGTQYF,TGTGCCAGCAGTTTCGGGGGCGGGACCCAGTACTTC
NA,TRBJ2-5,TRBV30,NA,CAVRESRETQYF,TGTGCTGTTCGGGAGAGTCGGGAGACCCAGTACTTC
NA,TRBJ2-1,TRBV14,TRBD2,CASSQVETSGVNEQFF,TGTGCCAGCAGCCAAGTAGAGACTAGCGGGGTCAATGAGCAGTTCTTC
many,TRBJ1-2,TRBV5-4,NA,CASSLGGAISINYGYTF,TGTGCCAGCAGCTTGGGAGGGGCAATTTCCATTAACTATGGCTACACCTTC
NA,TRBJ2-7,TRBV27,NA,CASKLQGAYEQYF,TGTGCCAGCAAGCTGCAGGGAGCCTACGAGCAGTACTTC
NA,TRBJ1-2,TRBV3-1/TRBV3-2,NA,CASSLGGSYGYTF,TGTGCCAGCAGCCTTGGCGGGAGCTATGGCTACACCTTC
NA,TRBJ1-6,TRBV30,NA,CAWSPFGAIPRSPLHF,TGTGCCTGGAGCCCCTTCGGGGCAATACCCCGATCACCCCTCCACTTT
NA,TRBJ2-7,TRBV3-1/TRBV3-2,NA,CASSPYPNEQYF,TGTGCCAGCAGCCCCTACCCTAACGAGCAGTACTTC
NA,TRBJ1-1,TRBV28,NA,CASSLEGRPEAFF,TGTGCCAGCAGTTTGGAGGGGAGGCCTGAAGCTTTCTTT
NA,TRBJ2-1,TRBV19,NA,CASSSDRGGDEQFF,TGTGCCAGTAGTTCAGACAGGGGAGGGGATGAGCAGTTCTTC
NA,TRBJ1-2,TRBV18,NA,CASSPGEPRNYGYTF,TGTGCCAGCTCACCGGGGGAACCGAGGAACTATGGCTACACCTTC
medium-sized,TRBJ2-1,TRBV2,NA,CASSSREWDEQFF,TGTGCCAGCAGCTCCAGGGAATGGGATGAGCAGTTCTTC
NA,TRBJ2-3,TRBV24-1,TRBD2,CATSPSPGLFTDTQYF,TGTGCCACCAGTCCTTCACCGGGACTATTCACAGATACGCAGTATTTT
NA,TRBJ2-1,TRBV5-1,TRBD2,CASSRTSGSNNEQFF,TGCGCCAGCAGCCGGACTAGCGGGAGTAACAATGAGCAGTTCTTC
NA,TRBJ2-1,TRBV7-8,TRBD2,CASSSAGGFVYNEQFF,TGTGCCAGCAGTTCGGCGGGAGGATTTGTTTACAATGAGCAGTTCTTC
NA,TRBJ2-3,TRBV28,NA,CASRSGRSTDTQYF,TGTGCCAGCAGATCGGGGCGGAGCACAGATACGCAGTATTTT
NA,TRBJ1-6,TRBV19,TRBD1,CASSMVGQSNSPLHF,TGTGCCAGTAGTATGGTGGGACAGTCAAATTCACCCCTCCACTTT
few,TRBJ2-7,TRBV18,NA,CASSLIPLEVVYEQYF,TGTGCCAGCTCACTAATCCCCCTAGAAGTAGTCTACGAGCAGTACTTC
NA,TRBJ1-5,TRBV30,NA,CAWSPGGGRGYQPQHF,TGTGCCTGGAGCCCTGGTGGTGGACGGGGATATCAGCCCCAGCATTTT